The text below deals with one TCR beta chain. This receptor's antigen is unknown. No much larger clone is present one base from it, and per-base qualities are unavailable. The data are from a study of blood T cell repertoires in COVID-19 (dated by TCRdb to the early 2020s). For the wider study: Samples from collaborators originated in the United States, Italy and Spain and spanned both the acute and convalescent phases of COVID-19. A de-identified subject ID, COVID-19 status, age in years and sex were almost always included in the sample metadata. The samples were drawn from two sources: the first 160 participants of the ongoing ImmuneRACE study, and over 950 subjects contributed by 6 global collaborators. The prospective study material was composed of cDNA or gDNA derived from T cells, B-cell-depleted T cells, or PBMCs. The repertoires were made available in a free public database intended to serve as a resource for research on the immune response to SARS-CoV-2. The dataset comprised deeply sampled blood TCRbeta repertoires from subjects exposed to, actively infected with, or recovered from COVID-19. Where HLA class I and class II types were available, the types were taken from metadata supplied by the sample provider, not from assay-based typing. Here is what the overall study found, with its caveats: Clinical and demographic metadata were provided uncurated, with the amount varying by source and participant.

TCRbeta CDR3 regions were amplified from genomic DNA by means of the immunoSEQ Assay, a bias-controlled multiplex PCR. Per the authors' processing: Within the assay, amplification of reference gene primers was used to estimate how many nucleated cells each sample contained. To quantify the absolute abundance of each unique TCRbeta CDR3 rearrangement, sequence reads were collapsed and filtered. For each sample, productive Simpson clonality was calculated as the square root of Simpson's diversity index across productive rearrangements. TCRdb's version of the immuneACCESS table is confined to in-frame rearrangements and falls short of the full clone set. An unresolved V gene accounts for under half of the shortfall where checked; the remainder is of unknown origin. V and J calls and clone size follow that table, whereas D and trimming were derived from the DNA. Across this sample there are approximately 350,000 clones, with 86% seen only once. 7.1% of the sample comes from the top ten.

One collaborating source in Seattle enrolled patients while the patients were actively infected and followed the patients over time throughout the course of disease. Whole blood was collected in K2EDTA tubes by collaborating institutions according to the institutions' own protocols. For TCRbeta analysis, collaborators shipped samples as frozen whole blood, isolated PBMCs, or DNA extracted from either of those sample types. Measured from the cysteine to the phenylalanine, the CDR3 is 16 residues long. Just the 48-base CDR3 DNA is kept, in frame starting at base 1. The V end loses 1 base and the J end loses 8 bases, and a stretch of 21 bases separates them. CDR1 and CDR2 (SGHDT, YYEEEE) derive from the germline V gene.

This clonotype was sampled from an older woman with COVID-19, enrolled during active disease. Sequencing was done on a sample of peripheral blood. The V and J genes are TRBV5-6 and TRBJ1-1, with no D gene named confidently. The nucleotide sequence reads TGTGCCAGCAGCTTGCAAGAGCCCCTAATATATAGCGAAGCTTTCTTT. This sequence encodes CASSLQEPLIYSEAFF. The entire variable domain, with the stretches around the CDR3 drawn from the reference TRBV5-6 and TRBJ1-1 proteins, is DAGVTQSPTHLIKTRGQQVTLRCSPKSGHDTVSWYQQALGQGPQFIFQYYEEEERQRGNFPDRFSGHQFPNYSSELNVNALLLGDSALYLCASSLQEPLIYSEAFFGQGTRLTVV.